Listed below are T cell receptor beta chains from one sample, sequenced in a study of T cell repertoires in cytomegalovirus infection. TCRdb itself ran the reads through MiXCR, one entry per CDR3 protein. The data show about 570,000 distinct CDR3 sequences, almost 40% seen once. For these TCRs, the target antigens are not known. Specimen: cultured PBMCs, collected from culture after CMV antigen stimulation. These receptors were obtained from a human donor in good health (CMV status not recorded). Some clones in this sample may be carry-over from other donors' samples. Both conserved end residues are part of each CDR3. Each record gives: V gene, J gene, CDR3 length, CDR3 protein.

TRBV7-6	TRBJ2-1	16	CAIDRITGSSYNEQFF
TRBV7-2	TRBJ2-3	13	CASSTNQGGTQYF
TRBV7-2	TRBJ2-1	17	CASSLTSGPAAYNEQFF
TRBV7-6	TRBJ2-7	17	CASGRGALGAGSDEQYF
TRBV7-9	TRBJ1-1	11	CASSSAGPAFF
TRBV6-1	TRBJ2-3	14	CASGLAGATDTQYF
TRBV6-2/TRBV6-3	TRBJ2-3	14	CASSPVGATDTQYF
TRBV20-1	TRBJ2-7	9	CSARGEQYF
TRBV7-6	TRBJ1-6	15	CASSRGQLYNSPLHF
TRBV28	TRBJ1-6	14	CASSSPGTGSPLHF
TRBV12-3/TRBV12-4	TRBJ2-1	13	CASSYSLTGEGFF
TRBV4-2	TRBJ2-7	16	CASSQDSRDKTYEQYF
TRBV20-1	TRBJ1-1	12	CSATGAGAEAFF
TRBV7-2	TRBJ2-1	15	CASSFYTSRDRVLFF
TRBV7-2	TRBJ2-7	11	CASSLLREQYF
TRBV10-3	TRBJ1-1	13	CASTGGSATEAFF
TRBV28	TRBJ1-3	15	CASSLSPGLGNTIYF
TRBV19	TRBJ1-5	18	CASSISAFRGRGFQPQHF
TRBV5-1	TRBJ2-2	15	CASSSGTGDTGELFF
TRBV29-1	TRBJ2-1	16	CSVLPIRTSGGNEQFF
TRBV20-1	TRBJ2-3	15	CSARDARVSTDTQYF
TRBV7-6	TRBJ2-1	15	CASSSQERLGNEQFF
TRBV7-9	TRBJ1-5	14	CASSLGGGFETQHF
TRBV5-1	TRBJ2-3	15	CASSMGGGAADTQYF
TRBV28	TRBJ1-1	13	CATNDPGRTEAFF
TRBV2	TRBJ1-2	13	CASSTGANYGYTF
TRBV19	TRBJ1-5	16	CASSPQTGAGNQPQHF
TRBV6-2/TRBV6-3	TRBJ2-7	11	CASSRTNEQYF
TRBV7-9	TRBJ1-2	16	CASSLASAGGIYGYTF
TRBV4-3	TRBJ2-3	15	CASSQNGQAGDTQYF
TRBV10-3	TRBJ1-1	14	CAISVQGIDTEAFF
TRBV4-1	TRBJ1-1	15	CASSRLTGINTEAFF
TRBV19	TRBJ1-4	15	CASSIWNQGDEKLFF
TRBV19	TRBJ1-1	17	CASSIYGWDELNTEAFF